These 5 T cell receptor beta chains were sequenced from one sample in a study of T cells after yellow fever vaccination. TCRdb recomputed calls from the 5' RACE reads with MiXCR, one row per CDR3 protein. The table includes fewer than 400,000 distinct CDR3 sequences, about 6.2% detected once. The sequences come from PBMCs, collected 5 days after the yellow fever booster vaccination. The receptors originated from a man aged 30 to 45 who received the YFV17D yellow fever vaccine.

The chain links TRBV11-2 to TRBJ1-1; D is possibly TRBD1 (6 bases). Trimming took off 4 bases at V and 0 bases at J, with 12 bases between the two ends. The length of the CDR3 is 15 residues. Germline V gene data show CDR1 as SGHAT and CDR2 as FQNNGV. CDR3 amino acids: CASSSRTEMNTEAFF. In nucleotides, the CDR3 is TGTGCCAGCAGCTCCCGGACAGAAATGAACACTGAAGCTTTCTTT.

This clonotype came up a few times. V usage is TRBV2 and J usage is TRBJ2-3; 9 bases match TRBD2. V lost 7 bases, J lost 2 bases, and 1 base stayed unmatched. Germline lookup yields CDR1 SNHLY and CDR2 FYNNEI. The CDR3 extends over 13 amino acids. The CDR3 DNA follows: TGTGCCAGCACTAGCGGGACCACAGATACGCAGTATTTT. As protein: CASTSGTTDTQYF.

This clonotype was observed many times. This sequence joins TRBV11-1 and TRBJ2-7; perhaps TRBD2 as D (5 bases). V lost 6 bases, J lost 2 bases, and 14 bases lay in between. Germline-derived CDR1 and CDR2 are SGHAT and FQDESV (reference sequence). CDR3 length: 14 residues. CDR3 sequence (DNA): TGTGCCAGCAGGAATGGGTACGGGACCTACGAGCAGTACTTC. It yields the protein CASRNGYGTYEQYF.

This clonotype was seen only a few times. The chain couples TRBV7-8 to TRBJ2-7; 9 bases match TRBD1. There are 14 residues in the CDR3. CDR1 SGHVS and CDR2 FQNEAQ come from the germline V gene. V dropped 5 bases and J dropped 7; count of bases not matched to a gene: 9. The CDR3 loop reads CASSRTGQGQEQYF. The DNA for the CDR3 is TGTGCCAGCAGCCGAACGGGACAGGGCCAAGAGCAGTACTTC. Looking up the rest from reference TRBV7-8 and TRBJ2-7 gives the full variable domain: GAGVSQSPRYKVAKRGQDVALRCDPISGHVSLFWYQQALGQGPEFLTYFQNEAQLDKSGLPSDRFFAERPEGSVSTLKIQRTQQEDSAVYLCASSRTGQGQEQYFGPGTRLTVT.

At least ten counts were recorded for this clonotype. This chain uses TRBV6-2 or TRBV6-3 with TRBJ2-1, with D possibly being TRBD2 (5 bases). Looked up from germline, CDR1 is MNHEY and CDR2 is SVGEGT. The ends were cut back, 4 bases at V and 8 bases at J, with 9 bases in the middle. The CDR3 runs to 12 residues. CDR3 in amino acids: CASSLPGYEQFF. The CDR3 DNA follows: TGTGCCAGCAGTTTGCCGGGATATGAGCAGTTCTTC.